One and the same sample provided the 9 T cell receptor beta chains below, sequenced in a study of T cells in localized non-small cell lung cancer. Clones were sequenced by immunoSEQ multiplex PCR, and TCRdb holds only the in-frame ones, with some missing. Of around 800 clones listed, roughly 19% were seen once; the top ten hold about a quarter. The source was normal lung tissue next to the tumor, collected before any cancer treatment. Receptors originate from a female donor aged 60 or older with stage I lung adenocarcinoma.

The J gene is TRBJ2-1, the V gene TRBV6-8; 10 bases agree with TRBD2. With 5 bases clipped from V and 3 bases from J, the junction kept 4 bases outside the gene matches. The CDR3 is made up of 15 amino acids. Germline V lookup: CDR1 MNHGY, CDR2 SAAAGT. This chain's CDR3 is CASSDGTSDYNEQFF. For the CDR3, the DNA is TGTGCCAGCAGTGACGGGACTAGCGACTACAATGAGCAGTTCTTC.

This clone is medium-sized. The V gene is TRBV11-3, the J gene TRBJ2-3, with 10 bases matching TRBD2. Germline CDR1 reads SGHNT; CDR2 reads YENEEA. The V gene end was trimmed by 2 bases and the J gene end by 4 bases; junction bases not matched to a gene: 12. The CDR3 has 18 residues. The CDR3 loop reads CASSLLPWASGSADTQYF. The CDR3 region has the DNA TGTGCCAGCAGCTTATTGCCGTGGGCTAGCGGGAGCGCAGATACGCAGTATTTT.

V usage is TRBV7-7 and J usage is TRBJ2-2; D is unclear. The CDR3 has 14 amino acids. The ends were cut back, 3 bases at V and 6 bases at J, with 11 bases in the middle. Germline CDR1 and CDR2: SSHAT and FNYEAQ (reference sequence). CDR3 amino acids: CASSLSLGPGELFF. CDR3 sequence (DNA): TGTGCCAGCAGCTTGTCCCTAGGCCCCGGGGAGCTGTTTTTT.

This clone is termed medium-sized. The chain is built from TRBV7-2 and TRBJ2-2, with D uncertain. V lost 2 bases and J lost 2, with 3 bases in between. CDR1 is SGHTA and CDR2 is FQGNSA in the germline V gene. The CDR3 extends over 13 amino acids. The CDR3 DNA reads TGTGCCAGCAGCTTAACCAACACCGGGGAGCTGTTTTTT. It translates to CASSLTNTGELFF.

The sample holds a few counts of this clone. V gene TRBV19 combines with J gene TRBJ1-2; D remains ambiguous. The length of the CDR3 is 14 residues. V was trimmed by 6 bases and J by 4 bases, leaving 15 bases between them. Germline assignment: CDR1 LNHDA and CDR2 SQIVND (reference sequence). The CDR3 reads CASRTVPSGYGYTF. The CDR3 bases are TGTGCCAGTAGGACTGTACCCTCGGGCTATGGCTACACCTTC.

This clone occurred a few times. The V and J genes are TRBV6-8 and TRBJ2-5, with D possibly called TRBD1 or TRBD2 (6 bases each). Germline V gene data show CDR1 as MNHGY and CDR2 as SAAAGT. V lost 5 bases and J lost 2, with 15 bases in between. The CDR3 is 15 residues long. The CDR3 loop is CASSELGGGQETQYF. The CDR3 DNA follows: TGTGCCAGCAGTGAGCTGGGGGGCGGGCAAGAGACCCAGTACTTC.

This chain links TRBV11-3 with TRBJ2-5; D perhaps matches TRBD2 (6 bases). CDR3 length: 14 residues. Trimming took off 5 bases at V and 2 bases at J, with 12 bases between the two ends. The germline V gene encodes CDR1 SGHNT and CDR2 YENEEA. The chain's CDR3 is CASSLEGNQETQYF. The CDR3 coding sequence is TGTGCCAGCAGCCTGGAGGGAAATCAAGAGACCCAGTACTTC.

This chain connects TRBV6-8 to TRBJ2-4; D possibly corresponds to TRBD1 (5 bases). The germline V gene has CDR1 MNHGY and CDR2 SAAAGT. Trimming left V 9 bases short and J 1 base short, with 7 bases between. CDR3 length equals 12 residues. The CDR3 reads CASRGAKNIQYF. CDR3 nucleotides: TGTGCCAGTAGGGGTGCCAAAAACATTCAGTACTTC.

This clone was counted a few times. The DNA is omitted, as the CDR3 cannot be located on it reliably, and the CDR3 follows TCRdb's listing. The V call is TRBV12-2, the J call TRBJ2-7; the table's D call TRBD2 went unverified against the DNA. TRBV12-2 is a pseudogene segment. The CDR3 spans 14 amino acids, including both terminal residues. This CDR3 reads CATTVGVGSYEQYF.